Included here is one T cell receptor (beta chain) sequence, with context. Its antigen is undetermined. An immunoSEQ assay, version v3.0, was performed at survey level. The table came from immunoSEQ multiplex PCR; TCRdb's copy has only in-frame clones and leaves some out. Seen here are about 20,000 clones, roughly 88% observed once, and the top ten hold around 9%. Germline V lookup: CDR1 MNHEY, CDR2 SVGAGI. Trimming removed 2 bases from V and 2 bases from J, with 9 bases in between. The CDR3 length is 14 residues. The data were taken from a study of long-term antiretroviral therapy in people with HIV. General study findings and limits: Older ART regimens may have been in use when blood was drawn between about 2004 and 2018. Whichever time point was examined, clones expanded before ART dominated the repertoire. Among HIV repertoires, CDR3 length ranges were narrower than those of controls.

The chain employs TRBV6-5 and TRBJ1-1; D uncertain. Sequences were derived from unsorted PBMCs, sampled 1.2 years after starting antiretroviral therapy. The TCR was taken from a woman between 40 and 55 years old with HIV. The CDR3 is CASSYAAANTEAFF. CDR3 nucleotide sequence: TGTGCCAGCAGTTACGCGGCGGCCAACACTGAAGCTTTCTTT.